The clone carrying this TCR beta chain was counted ten times or more. This record comes from a study of T-cell reconstitution after alpha-beta-depleted transplantation in children. Unique molecular identifiers featured in how the TCRbeta library was prepared. TCRdb called the PCR reads again in MiXCR, with one record for every CDR3 protein. The data hold some 200,000 distinct CDR3 sequences, with over 9.5% observed a single time. V lost 4 bases and J lost 0; bases outside the gene matches: 9. The V gene's germline CDR1 is SGHAT and CDR2 FQDESV (reference sequence). This CDR3 region has 18 residues. The chain has TRBV11-1 and TRBJ2-3; 11 nucleotides align to TRBD2. The sequencing here drew on PBMCs from the stem cell graft donor, taken from the stem cell graft. This TCR derives from a human donor who donated a stem cell graft to a child with SCID. CDR3 in DNA: TGTGCCAGCAGCTCCCGTAGCGGGGGGGCCTCGAGCACAGATACGCAGTATTTT. Translating gives CASSSRSGGASSTDTQYF.